Below are 17 T cell receptor beta chains sequenced from a single sample in a study of OX40 agonist ivuxolimab in advanced cancers. Repertoires were generated with immunoSEQ multiplex PCR, while TCRdb's copy carries only in-frame clones and drops some. Altogether approximately 70,000 clones are present, around 94% being singletons, with the ten largest covering 4.8%. The sample in question was CD4+ or CD8+ T cells sorted from blood, obtained in a trial of the OX40 agonist ivuxolimab. Receptors originate from an adult with an advanced solid tumor such as melanoma, head and neck, liver or kidney cancer.

The chain is built from TRBV5-1 and TRBJ2-7; D unresolved. Trimming removed 4 bases from V and 2 bases from J, with 10 bases in between. From germline, CDR1 is SGHRS and CDR2 YFSETQ. The CDR3 consists of 13 residues. The CDR3 DNA sequence: TGCGCCAGCAGCGGCACCTTAACCTACGAGCAGTACTTC. Its translation is CASSGTLTYEQYF.

The V and J genes are TRBV7-2 and TRBJ2-7; 12 bases fit TRBD2. V was clipped by 5 bases and J by 9 bases; unmatched bases: 11. Germline V gives CDR1 SGHTA, CDR2 FQGNSA. The CDR3 is 15 residues long. The CDR3 DNA reads as TGTGCCAGCAGCCAAACTAGCGGGAGGAATTCGGGGCAGTACTTC. As protein: CASSQTSGRNSGQYF.

DNA of the CDR3: TGTGCCAGCAGCCCTGACAGCCGTCTGGGAGAGCAGTACTTC. Its protein is CASSPDSRLGEQYF. This chain connects TRBV5-6 to TRBJ2-7; TRBD1 is a possible D gene (5 bases). V lost 4 bases to trimming and J lost 7 bases, with 18 bases between them. CDR1 is SGHDT and CDR2 is YYEEEE in the germline V gene. The CDR3 covers 14 residues.

This rearrangement joins TRBV19 to TRBJ1-2; maybe TRBD1 (6 bases). Germline CDR1 LNHDA, CDR2 SQIVND (reference sequence). Trimming left V 5 bases short and J 3 bases short, with 10 bases between. This CDR3 comprises 13 residues. The CDR3 sequence is CASSAGTYYGYTF. Here the CDR3 DNA reads TGTGCCAGTAGTGCCGGGACATACTATGGCTACACCTTC. The complete variable domain, with remaining parts taken from reference TRBV19 and TRBJ1-2, reads DGGITQSPKYLFRKEGQNVTLSCEQNLNHDAMYWYRQDPGQGLRLIYYSQIVNDFQKGDIAEGYSVSREKKESFPLTVTSAQKNPTAFYLCASSAGTYYGYTFGSGTRLTVV.

V is TRBV11-2 and J is TRBJ2-7, with 9 bases matching TRBD2. Germline CDR1 SGHAT, CDR2 FQNNGV. This CDR3 region has 14 residues. V trimming: 5 bases; J trimming: 0 bases; junction bases outside the gene matches: 2. Written as DNA, the CDR3 is TGTGCCAGCAGCAAGACTAGCGGCTCCTACGAGCAGTACTTC. Its translation: CASSKTSGSYEQYF.

The table lists this clone with a few counts. V is TRBV6-5 and J is TRBJ1-6; TRBD1 aligns across 7 bases. V lost 2 bases to trimming and J lost 8 bases; unmatched junction nucleotides: 9. In germline, CDR1 is MNHEY, CDR2 SVGAGI. There are 16 residues in the CDR3. CDR3 bases: TGTGCCAGCAGTTACACACTGACAGGGAAGTATTCACCCCTCCACTTT. It is translated as CASSYTLTGKYSPLHF.

V is TRBV19 and J is TRBJ1-5; perhaps TRBD1 as D (6 bases). Germline lookup yields CDR1 LNHDA and CDR2 SQIVND (reference sequence). The CDR3 is 13 amino acids. The V gene lost 9 bases and the J gene lost 7 bases, with 16 bases spanning the gap. The CDR3 DNA follows: TGTGCCAGCGGAACGGACAGTTTCCAGCCCCAGCATTTT. This gives the protein CASGTDSFQPQHF. Variable domain in full (rest from reference TRBV19 and TRBJ1-5): DGGITQSPKYLFRKEGQNVTLSCEQNLNHDAMYWYRQDPGQGLRLIYYSQIVNDFQKGDIAEGYSVSREKKESFPLTVTSAQKNPTAFYLCASGTDSFQPQHFGDGTRLSIL.

The gene calls are TRBV19 and TRBJ1-6, with D perhaps TRBD1 (6 bases). This CDR3 is 15 amino acids long. The V end lost 7 bases, the J end lost 0 bases, and 10 bases lay between the germline ends. In germline, CDR1 is LNHDA, CDR2 SQIVND (reference sequence). The CDR3 here is CASTDRSSYNSPLHF. The CDR3, as DNA: TGTGCCAGTACCGACAGGAGCTCCTATAATTCACCCCTCCACTTT. Using reference TRBV19 and TRBJ1-6 for the parts outside the CDR3, the full variable domain is DGGITQSPKYLFRKEGQNVTLSCEQNLNHDAMYWYRQDPGQGLRLIYYSQIVNDFQKGDIAEGYSVSREKKESFPLTVTSAQKNPTAFYLCASTDRSSYNSPLHFGNGTRLTVT.

The chain is built from TRBV12-2 and TRBJ2-6. TRBV12-2 is an annotated pseudogene. The CDR3 has 22 amino acids. In DNA form, the CDR3 reads TGTGCAAGTCGCTTAGACGGGGTTAAGAGGGACCCGCAGGTAGCTGGGGCCAACGTCCTGACTTTC. The encoded protein is CASRLDGVKRDPQVAGANVLTF.

Here the CDR3 DNA reads TGTGCCAGCCAGGCAAGTGGTTTGGGCAAAAACATTCAGTACTTC. Its protein product is CASQASGLGKNIQYF. V gene TRBV19 combines with J gene TRBJ2-4; D gene uncertain. Germline V gene data show CDR1 as LNHDA and CDR2 as SQIVND (reference sequence). The CDR3 is made up of 15 amino acids. Deletions cut 9 bases from V and 3 bases from J, with 18 bases between.

A note on this clone: Compared with germline, one end of the junction differs, possibly owing to a read error. The chain recombines TRBV5-5 with TRBJ2-1; no reliable D call. This CDR3 spans 11 amino acids. Germline V lookup: CDR1 SGHKS, CDR2 YYEKEE (reference sequence). CDR3 amino acids: CACSELGEQFF. Here the CDR3 DNA reads TGTGCCTGCAGCGAGCTAGGTGAGCAGTTCTTC.

The chain has TRBV20-1 and TRBJ1-4; D unclear. The germline V gene has CDR1 DFQATT and CDR2 SNEGSKA (reference sequence). This CDR3 contains 11 residues. The CDR3 protein is CSFYGNEKLFF. The DNA of the CDR3 is TGCAGCTTCTATGGGAATGAAAAACTGTTTTTT.

The V gene is TRBV11-3, the J gene TRBJ2-7, with D perhaps given as TRBD1 or TRBD2 (5 bases each). The CDR3 spans 16 residues. CDR1 is SGHNT, CDR2 YENEEA, per germline. V was shortened by 2 bases and J by 6 bases, with 20 bases between the two germline ends. The CDR3 DNA reads TGTGCCAGCAGCTTAATACGCCGGCCGTTAGGGACCGAGCAGTACTTC. Its translation: CASSLIRRPLGTEQYF. The full variable domain, completed using reference TRBV11-3 and TRBJ2-7, is EAGVVQSPRYKIIEKKQPVAFWCNPISGHNTLYWYLQNLGQGPELLIRYENEEAVDDSQLPKDRFSAERLKGVDSTLKIQPAELGDSAVYLCASSLIRRPLGTEQYFGPGTRLTVT.

V and J are TRBV7-3 and TRBJ2-7; D not certain. CDR1 is SGHTA, CDR2 FQGTGA, per germline. Trimming cost V 1 base and J 1 base, with 8 bases left between them. The CDR3 is made up of 14 amino acids. Here the CDR3 DNA reads TGTGCCAGCAGCTTAAGTGCTGATTCCTACGAGCAGTACTTC. Translating gives CASSLSADSYEQYF.

V gene TRBV5-1 combines with J gene TRBJ2-5; TRBD1 might be the D (6 bases). The V and J ends lost 2 bases and 5 bases respectively, with 10 bases between them. This CDR3 has 13 amino acids. The germline V gene has CDR1 SGHRS and CDR2 YFSETQ. CDR3 sequence reads: CASSLNRAETQYF. The CDR3 DNA reads TGCGCCAGCAGCTTAAACAGGGCCGAGACCCAGTACTTC.

The chain combines TRBV2 with TRBJ1-4; perhaps TRBD1 as D (5 bases). In germline, CDR1 is SNHLY, CDR2 FYNNEI. The length of the CDR3 is 15 residues. V dropped 7 bases and J dropped 8 bases, with 20 bases sitting between them. The CDR3 DNA reads TGTGCCAGCAACGTTCCAGGGAACTGGGGAGAAAAACTGTTTTTT. Translation gives CASNVPGNWGEKLFF.

The rearrangement joins TRBV15 to TRBJ1-6; D unresolved. Germline CDR1 LNHNV, CDR2 YYDKDF (reference sequence). The V gene lost 3 bases and the J gene lost 5 bases, with 2 bases spanning the gap. CDR3 length: 12 amino acids. The CDR3 here is CATSSHNSPLHF. The CDR3 nucleotides are TGTGCCACCAGCAGTCATAATTCACCCCTCCACTTT.